This entry describes one T cell receptor (beta chain). These data belong to a study of blood T cell repertoires in COVID-19. Turning to the study itself: From the United States, Italy and Spain came samples of acute and convalescent COVID-19. The analysed material was cDNA or gDNA that came from T cells, B-cell-depleted T cells, or PBMCs.

In the authors' workflow: How many nucleated cells were present was estimated from reference gene primer amplification. Clones were sequenced by immunoSEQ multiplex PCR, and TCRdb holds only the in-frame ones, with some missing. Clonal size and the V and J genes are those of that table, whereas D and trimming came from the DNA. This sample has a few hundred thousand clones, with 81% found just once. The CDR3 sequence is 13 residues long. V was shortened by 3 bases and J by 3 bases, with 12 bases between the two germline ends. Looked up from germline, CDR1 is GTSNPN and CDR2 is SVGIG (reference sequence).

The rearrangement joins TRBV30 to TRBJ2-7, with D maybe TRBD2 (5 bases). The specimen was peripheral blood. The TCR comes from a human donor with acute or convalescent COVID-19. The donor label of this sample is uncertain. CDR3 nucleotide sequence: TGTGCCTGGAGCCCGGGGTCGTTCTACGAGCAGTACTTC. It encodes CAWSPGSFYEQYF.